This T cell receptor (beta chain) originates from a study of T-cell memory formation after mild COVID-19. The CDR3 extends over 15 amino acids. The J segment lost 3 bases and the V segment lost 6 bases, leaving 9 bases of the junction unmatched. Looked up from germline, CDR1 is MGHDK and CDR2 is SYGVNS. Notes on the study in general: The CD4+ clones that contracted clustered mainly within CM and EM, and the CD8+ clones concentrated in EMRA. A balance of CD4 and CD8 characterized clones contracting day 15 to 85, whereas later expanders leaned CD4+.

TCRdb passed the 5' RACE reads through MiXCR, listing each CDR3 protein once. The sample includes about 610,000 distinct CDR3 sequences, about 18% of them seen just once. Note on this clonotype: Its antigen is not known.

Sequencing used PBMCs or a T cell subset sorted from them (not recorded which). The sequence was obtained from an adult woman who had mild COVID-19 (a few samples of this study predate the infection). Cell type and time point are not known. The rearrangement links TRBV25-1 to TRBJ1-2; 8 bases line up with TRBD1. The CDR3, as DNA: TGTGCCAGCAGAGAGGACAGGGAATTCGACTATGGCTACACCTTC. Protein sequence: CASREDREFDYGYTF.